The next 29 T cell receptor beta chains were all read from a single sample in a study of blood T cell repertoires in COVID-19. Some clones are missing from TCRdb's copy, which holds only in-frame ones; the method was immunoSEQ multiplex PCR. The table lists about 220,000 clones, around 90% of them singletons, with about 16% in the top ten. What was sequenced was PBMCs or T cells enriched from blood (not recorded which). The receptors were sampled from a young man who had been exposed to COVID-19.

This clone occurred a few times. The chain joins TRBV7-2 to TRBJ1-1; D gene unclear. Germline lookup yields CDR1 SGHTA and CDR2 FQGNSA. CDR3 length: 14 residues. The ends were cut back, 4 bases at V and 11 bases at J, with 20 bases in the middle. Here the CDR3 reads CASSYGPGDPRAFF. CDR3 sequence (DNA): TGTGCCAGCAGCTACGGTCCCGGGGATCCAAGGGCTTTCTTT.

This chain's CDR3 is CARRVEAFF. CDR3 DNA sequence: TGTGCCCGACGGGTGGAAGCTTTCTTT. This chain joins TRBV12-1 and TRBJ1-1. TRBV12-1 has pseudogene status. This CDR3 comprises 9 residues.

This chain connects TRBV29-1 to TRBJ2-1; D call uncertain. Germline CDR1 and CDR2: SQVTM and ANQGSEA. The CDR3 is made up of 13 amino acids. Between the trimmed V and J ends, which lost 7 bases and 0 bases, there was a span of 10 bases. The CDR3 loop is CSAEKSSYNEQFF. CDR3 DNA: TGCAGCGCCGAAAAGAGCTCCTACAATGAGCAGTTCTTC.

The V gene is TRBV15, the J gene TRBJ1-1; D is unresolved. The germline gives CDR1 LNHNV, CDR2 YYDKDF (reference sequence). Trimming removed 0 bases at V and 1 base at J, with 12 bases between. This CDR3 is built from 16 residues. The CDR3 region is CATSRDPQVPNTEAFF. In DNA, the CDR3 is TGTGCCACCAGCAGAGATCCTCAGGTTCCGAACACTGAAGCTTTCTTT.

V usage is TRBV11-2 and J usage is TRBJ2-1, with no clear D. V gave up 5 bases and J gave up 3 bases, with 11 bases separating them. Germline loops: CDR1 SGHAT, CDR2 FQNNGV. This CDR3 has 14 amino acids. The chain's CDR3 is CASSASGFYNEQFF. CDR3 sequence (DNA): TGTGCCAGCAGCGCCTCAGGCTTCTACAATGAGCAGTTCTTC.

The CDR3 DNA reads TGTGCCTGGAGTGTAGCCTTAAACACCATATATTTT. This gives the protein CAWSVALNTIYF. This chain joins TRBV30 and TRBJ1-3, with D unresolved. The CDR3 length is 12 residues. Germline V gives CDR1 GTSNPN, CDR2 SVGIG (reference sequence). V was shortened by 0 bases and J by 6 bases, with 6 bases between the two germline ends.

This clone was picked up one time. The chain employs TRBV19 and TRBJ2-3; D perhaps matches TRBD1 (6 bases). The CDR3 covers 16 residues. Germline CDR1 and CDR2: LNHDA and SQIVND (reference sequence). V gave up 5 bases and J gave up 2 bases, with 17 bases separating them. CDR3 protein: CASSYNRDTYTDTQYF. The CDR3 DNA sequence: TGTGCCAGTAGTTATAACCGGGACACCTACACAGATACGCAGTATTTT.

CDR3 nucleotides: TGTGCCAGCAGTACTCACCCTAGCACAGATACGCAGTATTTT. Residues: CASSTHPSTDTQYF. The rearrangement links TRBV6-5 to TRBJ2-3; D gene ambiguous. The CDR3 consists of 14 residues. Per the germline V gene, CDR1 is MNHEY and CDR2 is SVGAGI. V was pared by 5 bases and J by 0 bases, with 9 bases between.

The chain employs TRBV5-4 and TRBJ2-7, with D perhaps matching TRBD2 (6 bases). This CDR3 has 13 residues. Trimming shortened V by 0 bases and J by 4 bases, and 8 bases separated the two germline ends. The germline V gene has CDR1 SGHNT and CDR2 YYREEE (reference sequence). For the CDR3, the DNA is TGTGCCAGCAGCTTGGCCCGGGGGTACGAGCAGTACTTC. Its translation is CASSLARGYEQYF.

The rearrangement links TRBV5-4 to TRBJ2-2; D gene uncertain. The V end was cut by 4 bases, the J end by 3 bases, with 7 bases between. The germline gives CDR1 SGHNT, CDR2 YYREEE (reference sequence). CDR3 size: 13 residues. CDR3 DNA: TGTGCCAGCAGCAATACAGACACCGGGGAGCTGTTTTTT. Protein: CASSNTDTGELFF. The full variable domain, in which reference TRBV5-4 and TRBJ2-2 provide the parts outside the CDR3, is ETGVTQSPTHLIKTRGQQVTLRCSSQSGHNTVSWYQQALGQGPQFIFQYYREEENGRGNFPPRFSGLQFPNYSSELNVNALELDDSALYLCASSNTDTGELFFGEGSRLTVL.

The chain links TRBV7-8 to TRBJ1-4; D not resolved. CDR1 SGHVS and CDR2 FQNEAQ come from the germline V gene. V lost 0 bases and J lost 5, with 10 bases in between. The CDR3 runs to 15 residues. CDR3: CASSLAEVQNEKLFF. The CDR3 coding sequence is TGTGCCAGCAGCTTAGCTGAAGTGCAGAATGAAAAACTGTTTTTT.

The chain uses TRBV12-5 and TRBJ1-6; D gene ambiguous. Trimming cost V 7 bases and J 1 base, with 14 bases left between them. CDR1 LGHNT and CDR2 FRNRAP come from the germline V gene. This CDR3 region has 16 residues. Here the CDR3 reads CASAPTYASYNSPLHF. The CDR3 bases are TGTGCTAGTGCCCCAACATACGCATCCTATAATTCACCCCTCCACTTT.

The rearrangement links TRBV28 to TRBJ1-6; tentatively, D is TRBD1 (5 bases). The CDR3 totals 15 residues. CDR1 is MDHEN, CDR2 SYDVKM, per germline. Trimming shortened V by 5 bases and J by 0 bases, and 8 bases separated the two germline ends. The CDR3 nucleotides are TGTGCCAGCAGTCTGACAGACTCCTATAATTCACCCCTCCACTTT. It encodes CASSLTDSYNSPLHF.

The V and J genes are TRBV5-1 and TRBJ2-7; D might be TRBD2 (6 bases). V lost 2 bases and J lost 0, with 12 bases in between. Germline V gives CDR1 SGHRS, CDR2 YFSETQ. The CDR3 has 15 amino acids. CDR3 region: CASSLGGTSSYEQYF. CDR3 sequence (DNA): TGCGCCAGCAGCTTAGGCGGGACGAGCTCCTACGAGCAGTACTTC.

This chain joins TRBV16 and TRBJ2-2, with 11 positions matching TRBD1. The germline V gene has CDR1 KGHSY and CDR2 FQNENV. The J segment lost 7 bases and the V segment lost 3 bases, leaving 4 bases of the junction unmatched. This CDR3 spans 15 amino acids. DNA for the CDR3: TGTGCCAGCAGCCAGTGGACAGGGGGCTTCGGGGAGCTGTTTTTT. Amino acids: CASSQWTGGFGELFF.

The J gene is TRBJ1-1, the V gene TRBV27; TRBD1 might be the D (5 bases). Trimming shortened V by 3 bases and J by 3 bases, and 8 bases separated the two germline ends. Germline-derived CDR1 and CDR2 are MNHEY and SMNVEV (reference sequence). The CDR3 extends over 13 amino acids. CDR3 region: CASSFLGDTEAFF. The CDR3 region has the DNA TGTGCCAGCAGTTTCTTAGGGGACACTGAAGCTTTCTTT.

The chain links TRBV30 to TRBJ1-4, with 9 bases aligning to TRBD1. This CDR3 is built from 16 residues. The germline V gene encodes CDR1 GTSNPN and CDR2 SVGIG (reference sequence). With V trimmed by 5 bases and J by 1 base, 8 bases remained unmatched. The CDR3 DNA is TGTGCCTGGCGCAACAGGGGGCTTCTAACTAATGAAAAACTGTTTTTT. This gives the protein CAWRNRGLLTNEKLFF.

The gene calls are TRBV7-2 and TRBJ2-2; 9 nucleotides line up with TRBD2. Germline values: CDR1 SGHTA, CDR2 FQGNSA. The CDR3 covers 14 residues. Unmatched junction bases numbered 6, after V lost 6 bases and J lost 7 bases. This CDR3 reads CASRQSGGYGELFF. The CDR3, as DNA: TGTGCCAGCAGGCAAAGCGGGGGGTACGGGGAGCTGTTTTTT.

The chain's CDR3 is CASSAPDRSRTFQETQYF. The CDR3 bases are TGTGCCAGCAGCGCCCCGGACAGATCCAGAACTTTCCAAGAGACCCAGTACTTC. This sequence joins TRBV5-6 and TRBJ2-5; a weak D match, TRBD1 (6 bases). CDR1 and CDR2 from the germline V gene are SGHDT and YYEEEE. The CDR3 length is 18 residues. The V and J ends lost 4 bases and 1 base respectively, with 23 bases between them.

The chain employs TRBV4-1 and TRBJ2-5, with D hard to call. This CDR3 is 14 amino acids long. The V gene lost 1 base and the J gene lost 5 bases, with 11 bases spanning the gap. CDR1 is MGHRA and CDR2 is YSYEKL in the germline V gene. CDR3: CASSQVRSKETQYF. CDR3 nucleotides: TGCGCCAGCAGCCAAGTACGGTCGAAGGAGACCCAGTACTTC.

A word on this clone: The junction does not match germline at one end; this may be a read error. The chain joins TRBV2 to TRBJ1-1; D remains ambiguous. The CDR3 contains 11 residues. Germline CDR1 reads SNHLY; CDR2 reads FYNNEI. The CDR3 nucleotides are TGTGCCACCAGTCGGGACACTGAAGCTTTCTTT. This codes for CATSRDTEAFF.

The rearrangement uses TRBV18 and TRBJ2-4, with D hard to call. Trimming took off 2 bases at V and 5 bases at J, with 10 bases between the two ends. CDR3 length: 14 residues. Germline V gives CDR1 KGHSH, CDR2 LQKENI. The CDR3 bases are TGTGCCAGCTCACCAACGACAAAGGAAAACATTCAGTACTTC. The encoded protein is CASSPTTKENIQYF.

CDR3 sequence (DNA): TGTGCCAGCAGCCAGGACAGGGTCGGGTATGGCTATGGCTACACCTTC. Protein sequence: CASSQDRVGYGYGYTF. V and J are TRBV7-9 and TRBJ1-2; 8 nucleotides match TRBD1. Per germline, CDR1 SEHNR and CDR2 FQNEAQ (reference sequence). After removal of 5 bases from V and 4 bases from J, the junction contained 12 bases not matched to a gene. The CDR3 is 16 amino acids.

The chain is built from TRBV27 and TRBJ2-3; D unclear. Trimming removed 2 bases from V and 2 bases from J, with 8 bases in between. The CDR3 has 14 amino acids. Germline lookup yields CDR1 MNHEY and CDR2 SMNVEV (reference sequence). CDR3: CASSLLGATDTQYF. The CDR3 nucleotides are TGTGCCAGCAGTTTACTAGGCGCCACAGATACGCAGTATTTT.

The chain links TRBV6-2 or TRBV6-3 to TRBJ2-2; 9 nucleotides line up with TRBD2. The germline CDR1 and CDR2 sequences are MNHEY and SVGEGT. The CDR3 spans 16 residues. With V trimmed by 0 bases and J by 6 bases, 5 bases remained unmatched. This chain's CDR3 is CASSYSTSGGSGELFF. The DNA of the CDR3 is TGTGCCAGCAGTTACTCGACTAGCGGTGGCTCCGGGGAGCTGTTTTTT.

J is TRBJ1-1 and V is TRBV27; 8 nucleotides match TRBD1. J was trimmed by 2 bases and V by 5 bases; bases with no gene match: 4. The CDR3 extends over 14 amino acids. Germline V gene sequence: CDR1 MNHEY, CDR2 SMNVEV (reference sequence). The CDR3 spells CASSPTGVNTEAFF. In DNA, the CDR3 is TGTGCCAGCAGTCCGACAGGGGTAAACACTGAAGCTTTCTTT.

This chain's CDR3 is CASSLGRDRVVGYTF. CDR3 DNA sequence: TGTGCCAGCAGCTTAGGTCGGGACAGGGTTGTGGGCTACACCTTC. The chain links TRBV7-8 to TRBJ1-2; 9 nucleotides align to TRBD1. This CDR3 spans 15 amino acids. Germline V gene data show CDR1 as SGHVS and CDR2 as FQNEAQ. V dropped 1 base and J dropped 8; count of bases not matched to a gene: 8. The full variable domain, with the rest looked up from reference TRBV7-8 and TRBJ1-2, is GAGVSQSPRYKVAKRGQDVALRCDPISGHVSLFWYQQALGQGPEFLTYFQNEAQLDKSGLPSDRFFAERPEGSVSTLKIQRTQQEDSAVYLCASSLGRDRVVGYTFGSGTRLTVV.

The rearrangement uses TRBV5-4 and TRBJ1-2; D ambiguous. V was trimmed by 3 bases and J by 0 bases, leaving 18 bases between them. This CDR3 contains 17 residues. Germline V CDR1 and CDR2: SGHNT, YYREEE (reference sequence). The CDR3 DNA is TGTGCCAGCAGCTGGGTGTTAATGCGGGCCGCTAACTATGGCTACACCTTC. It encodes CASSWVLMRAANYGYTF.

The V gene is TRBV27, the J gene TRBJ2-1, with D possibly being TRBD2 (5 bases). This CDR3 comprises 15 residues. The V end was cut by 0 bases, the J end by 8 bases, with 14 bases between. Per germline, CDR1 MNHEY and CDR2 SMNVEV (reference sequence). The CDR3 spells CASSLSDSGSDEQFF. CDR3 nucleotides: TGTGCCAGCAGTTTATCGGATTCGGGGTCGGATGAGCAGTTCTTC.